This is a list of T cell receptor beta chains from one sample in a study of beta chain features in type 1 diabetes. The table came from immunoSEQ multiplex PCR; TCRdb's copy has only in-frame clones and leaves some out. The sample carries approximately 260,000 clones, about a fifth recorded once. Material for sequencing was naive CD4+ T cells from blood. These receptor sequences come from a woman in her forties with type 1 diabetes. The CDR3 runs from the conserved cysteine through the conserved F or W. The D gene is left open where the match is weak. Size values are once, few and many counts, or a class for expanded clones, and some rows have none.

TRBJ2-7,TRBV4-3,TRBD1,once,TGCGCCAGCAGCCAAGGAGGGCCGGGACAGGGGGCAGGCAAGCAGTACTTC,CASSQGGPGQGAGKQYF
TRBJ2-7,TRBV6-5,TRBD1,-,TGTGCCAGCAGTTACTCGGGCCAGGGGGACTACGAGCAGTACTTC,CASSYSGQGDYEQYF
TRBJ2-5,TRBV4-3,-,few,TGCGCCAGCAGCCAAGATGGACTTCTCCAAGAGACCCAGTACTTC,CASSQDGLLQETQYF
TRBJ1-2,TRBV4-3,-,few,TGCGCCAGCAGCCAATCCGGAGAATATGGCTACACCTTC,CASSQSGEYGYTF
TRBJ2-1,TRBV7-2,TRBD2,-,TGTGCCAGCAGCCCGCCGGGGGGAGGGGACGGGGAGCAGTTCTTC,CASSPPGGGDGEQFF
TRBJ2-5,TRBV25-1,TRBD1,few,TGTGCCAGCAGCCGAGCAGGGGGTGTAGAGACCCAGTACTTC,CASSRAGGVETQYF
TRBJ2-1,TRBV7-2,TRBD1,few,TGTGCCAGCAGCCCTACGACAGGGAGTGAGCAGTTCTTC,CASSPTTGSEQFF
TRBJ2-7,TRBV5-1,TRBD1,-,TGCGCCAGCAAGGCAGGGGGCTACGAGCAGTACTTC,CASKAGGYEQYF
TRBJ2-1,TRBV9,TRBD1,-,TGTGCCAGCAGCCCCCGGGACAGGGAGATCAGTGAGCAGTTCTTC,CASSPRDREISEQFF
TRBJ2-7,TRBV7-2,-,-,TGTGCCAGCAGCTTACTGCGGGGCCGACCCGGGGAGCAGTACTTC,CASSLLRGRPGEQYF
TRBJ1-1,TRBV7-9,-,-,TGTGCCAGCAGCCCTACGGGAGGCGGGACTGAAGCTTTCTTT,CASSPTGGGTEAFF
TRBJ2-1,TRBV6-5,TRBD1,-,TGTGCCAGCAGTTATAGGGGGCTAGGAGAACGTGAGCAGTTCTTC,CASSYRGLGEREQFF
TRBJ1-6,TRBV7-2,-,-,TGTGCCAGCAGCGTTCTCGGAGCCTCGGATTCACCCCTCCACTTT,CASSVLGASDSPLHF
TRBJ1-2,TRBV30,-,few,TGTGCCTGGAGATTAAGCACCTCGGGCTATGGCTACACCTTC,CAWRLSTSGYGYTF
TRBJ1-6,TRBV29-1,TRBD1,-,TGCAGCGTTGCTAGGGACAGCTCCTATAATTCACCCCTCCACTTT,CSVARDSSYNSPLHF
TRBJ2-3,TRBV7-8,-,-,TGTGCCAGCAGCCTAACAGATACGCAGTATTTT,CASSLTDTQYF
TRBJ1-2,TRBV9,-,-,TGTGCCAGCAGCGCGCGACAGGAGGACTATGGCTACACCTTC,CASSARQEDYGYTF
TRBJ2-7,TRBV9,TRBD1,-,TGTGCCAGCAGCGCCCGGGACAGGTCCTACGAGCAGTACTTC,CASSARDRSYEQYF
TRBJ2-6,TRBV27,-,few,TGTGCCAGCAGTTTCGGTAGGGGCTTCTCTGGGGCCAACGTCCTGACTTTC,CASSFGRGFSGANVLTF
TRBJ2-6,TRBV7-2,-,-,TGTGCCAGCAGCTTCCTGGCGGTTACTGGGGCCAACGTCCTGACTTTC,CASSFLAVTGANVLTF
TRBJ1-1,TRBV19,-,few,TGTGCCAGTAGCCTAAACCCGGTCACGAACACTGAAGCTTTCTTT,CASSLNPVTNTEAFF
TRBJ2-7,TRBV11-2,TRBD1,few,TGTGCCAGCAGCTTACAGACAGGGGCGAGATACGAGCAGTACTTC,CASSLQTGARYEQYF
TRBJ1-2,TRBV28,TRBD1,-,TGTGCCAGCAGTCTGACGGGACAGGGTAACACCTTC,CASSLTGQGNTF
TRBJ2-7,TRBV11-2,TRBD1,few,TGTGCCAGCAGCCTGACAGGGGCGGCCTACGAGCAGTACTTC,CASSLTGAAYEQYF
TRBJ1-1,TRBV30,TRBD1,few,TGTGCCTGGAGCTCGGACAGGGTATTCGTGAACACTGAAGCTTTCTTT,CAWSSDRVFVNTEAFF
TRBJ2-5,TRBV7-2,TRBD2,few,TGTGCCAGCATGGCTCCGGGACTAGCGGATCAAGAGACCCAGTACTTC,CASMAPGLADQETQYF
TRBJ2-7,TRBV7-3,-,-,TGTGCCAGCAGCCCCGGGACTCAGGCCTACGAGCAGTACTTC,CASSPGTQAYEQYF
TRBJ1-1,TRBV30,-,few,TGTGCCTGGGGCGGGGAGGACGGCACTGAAGCTTTCTTT,CAWGGEDGTEAFF
TRBJ1-6,TRBV4-2,-,few,TGTGCCAGCAGCCAAGGCCAGGGACTCCTCCACTTT,CASSQGQGLLHF
TRBJ1-6,TRBV23-1,TRBD1,few,TGCGCCAGCAACTACCGGGACAGGGGAAAGAGCTCCTATAATTCACCCCTCCACTTT,CASNYRDRGKSSYNSPLHF
TRBJ2-7,TRBV25-1,-,few,TGTGCCAGCAGTGAGCCTAGCTCTTCCTACGAGCAGTACTTC,CASSEPSSSYEQYF
TRBJ1-3,TRBV30,-,-,TGTGCCTGGAGTGCCGGACACTCGAGCTCTGGAAACACCATATATTTT,CAWSAGHSSSGNTIYF
TRBJ2-7,TRBV10-3,-,-,TGTGCCATCAGTGGTGTCCTATCCTACGAGCAGTACTTC,CAISGVLSYEQYF
TRBJ1-3,TRBV9,-,few,TGTGCCAGCAGCCCAGCTCCCGGGTGGGGAAACACCATATATTTT,CASSPAPGWGNTIYF
TRBJ2-5,TRBV28,TRBD2,-,TGTGCCAGCACTCCTCTGGGGGGGGGTCAAGAGACCCAGTACTTC,CASTPLGGGQETQYF
TRBJ1-1,TRBV5-4,TRBD1,-,TGTGCCAGCAGCTTCACAGGGGTCGGCACTGAAGCTTTCTTT,CASSFTGVGTEAFF
TRBJ1-1,TRBV6-6,-,-,TGTGCCAGCAAGGGACAAGATCCAACTGAAGCTTTCTTT,CASKGQDPTEAFF
TRBJ1-1,TRBV11-1,-,-,TGTGCCAGCAGCTCGACAGTGAACACTGAAGCTTTCTTT,CASSSTVNTEAFF
TRBJ1-1,TRBV19,-,-,TGTGCCAGTAGTCTACTCTCAGGTGAAACTGAAGCTTTCTTT,CASSLLSGETEAFF
TRBJ2-1,TRBV5-1,-,few,TGCGCCAGCTTACCAAGCGGTAGCTCCTACAATGAGCAGTTCTTC,CASLPSGSSYNEQFF
TRBJ1-1,TRBV28,TRBD1,once,TGTGCCAGCAGTCTTGACAGGGCCCTTACCACTGAAGCTTTCTTT,CASSLDRALTTEAFF
TRBJ1-5,TRBV7-9,-,-,TGTGCCAGCAGCCGGACAGTCAATCAGCCCCAGCATTTT,CASSRTVNQPQHF
TRBJ1-4,TRBV29-1,-,-,TGCAGCGGCGGGGAGGGTGGTTCTGCAAAACTGTTTTTT,CSGGEGGSAKLFF
TRBJ1-2,TRBV6-5,-,-,TGTGCCAGCAGTCCCCAGCGCTTGACTAACTATGGCTACACCTTC,CASSPQRLTNYGYTF
TRBJ2-7,TRBV29-1,-,few,TGCAGCGTGGGAGGGGACACACCCTACGAGCAGTACTTC,CSVGGDTPYEQYF